This record looks at one T cell receptor beta chain sequence and its context. The trim removed 0 bases at V and 5 bases at J, leaving 7 bases unmatched. CDR1 is MGHRA and CDR2 is YSYEKL in the germline V gene. The CDR3 extends over 17 amino acids. Authors' methods: Reference gene primer amplification in the assay estimated nucleated cell counts. Some clones are missing from TCRdb's copy, which holds only in-frame ones; the method was immunoSEQ multiplex PCR. V and J calls and clone size are as listed in that table; D and trimming were resolved from the DNA. The table shows approximately 77,000 clones, with approximately 76% occurring only once. The data stem from a study of blood T cell repertoires in COVID-19. Study details: The analysed material was cDNA or gDNA that came from T cells, B-cell-depleted T cells, or PBMCs.

V is TRBV4-1 and J is TRBJ2-5; TRBD2 matches 12 bases. The clonotype originates from a man between 65 and 80 years old with active or convalescent COVID-19. Sequencing was carried out using peripheral blood. CDR3 residues: CASSQESLAGGRETQYF. CDR3 sequence (DNA): TGCGCCAGCAGCCAAGAGTCGCTAGCGGGGGGGCGGGAGACCCAGTACTTC.